This is a list of T cell receptor beta chains from one sample in a study of cytomegalovirus exposure and HLA in healthy donors. Sequencing used immunoSEQ multiplex PCR; TCRdb keeps in-frame clones, though not all of them. The sample consists of 100,000 to 130,000 clones, roughly four fifths of them appearing once. Sequences were obtained from PBMCs. These receptors were collected from a man in his late teens or twenties in good health and CMV-seronegative. CDR3s include the opening cysteine and the closing phenylalanine or tryptophan. The order of the fields is D gene, V gene, J gene, clone size, CDR3 protein, CDR3 DNA. The D gene is left open where the match is weak. Expanded clones get a size class; other rows say once, few or many, or leave the size out.

TRBD1	TRBV6-5	TRBJ2-1	NA	CASRQGMAEQFF	TGTGCCAGCAGACAGGGGATGGCTGAGCAGTTCTTC
NA	TRBV7-8	TRBJ2-5	NA	CASSLAPSRHTERETQYF	TGTGCCAGCAGCTTAGCTCCATCCAGACACACCGAAAGGGAGACCCAGTACTTC
NA	TRBV4-2	TRBJ1-2	NA	CASSQGGGGGSYGYPF	TGTGCCAGCAGCCAAGGTGGGGGAGGGGGTAGCTATGGCTACCCCTTC
NA	TRBV5-1	TRBJ1-2	NA	CASSLDPANYGYTF	TGCGCCAGCAGCTTGGATCCAGCTAACTATGGCTACACCTTC
NA	TRBV9	TRBJ1-1	NA	CASSETPNTEAFF	TGTGCCAGCAGCGAAACACCTAACACTGAAGCTTTCTTT
NA	TRBV5-6	TRBJ2-7	few	CASSWGPKSSYEQYF	TGTGCCAGCAGCTGGGGGCCTAAAAGCTCCTACGAGCAGTACTTC
NA	TRBV9	TRBJ2-1	NA	CASGTINEQFF	TGTGCCAGCGGGACAATCAATGAGCAGTTCTTC
TRBD1	TRBV9	TRBJ1-4	NA	CASSTTGQRNEKLFF	TGTGCCAGCAGCACAACGGGACAGCGTAATGAAAAACTGTTTTTT
NA	TRBV29-1	TRBJ2-3	NA	CSVDGDTQYF	TGCAGCGTTGACGGAGATACGCAGTATTTT
NA	TRBV27	TRBJ1-5	few	CASSLDVGAPDNQPQHF	TGTGCCAGCAGTTTAGATGTGGGGGCGCCGGACAATCAGCCCCAGCATTTT
NA	TRBV5-1	TRBJ1-5	NA	CASSLGEQGNGNQPQHF	TGCGCCAGCAGCTTGGGGGAACAGGGAAACGGCAATCAGCCCCAGCATTTT
NA	TRBV5-6	TRBJ2-7	NA	CASSETGLYSYEQYF	TGTGCCAGCAGCGAGACCGGACTTTATAGCTACGAGCAGTACTTC
NA	TRBV5-1	TRBJ1-5	NA	CASSEQGLAYQPQHF	TGCGCCAGCTCCGAACAGGGTCTGGCCTATCAGCCCCAGCATTTT
NA	TRBV6-5	TRBJ1-4	once	CASSLSGRGEKLFF	TGTGCCAGCAGCCTGTCAGGGAGGGGGGAAAAACTGTTTTTT
TRBD1	TRBV5-4	TRBJ2-1	NA	CASSLEGDSYEQFF	TGTGCCAGCAGCTTGGAGGGGGACAGTTATGAGCAGTTCTTC
NA	TRBV5-6	TRBJ1-2	NA	CASSSRVRAFGGYTF	TGTGCCAGCAGCTCCAGGGTCAGGGCCTTTGGTGGCTACACCTTC